This T cell receptor (beta chain) was documented in a study of T cell responses to AZD1222 COVID-19 vaccine. Overall study findings and caveats: None of the repertoires were sampled until the peak T cell response had passed. White British ancestry dominated among donors, who included more females, and clonal diversity was possibly underestimated. Spike was spanned by vaccine-associated CD4 TCRs, which were dominant at 160-218 and 743-854.

Germline V CDR1 and CDR2: LNHDA, SQIVND (reference sequence). The CDR3 consists of 16 residues. V lost 1 base, J lost 6 bases, and 5 bases stayed unmatched. Whether given at about 4 or about 12 weeks, second doses were pooled. On this clone: As yet, its antigen is unknown.

Some clones are missing from TCRdb's copy, which holds only in-frame ones; the method was immunoSEQ multiplex PCR. The sample records about 110,000 clones, around 87% being singletons. This specimen was peripheral blood, taken 28 days after the second AZD1222 dose. This TCR was recovered from an adult who received the AZD1222 COVID-19 vaccine. The rearrangement uses TRBV19 and TRBJ1-4; 10 bases align to TRBD1. The CDR3 DNA follows: TGTGCCAGTAGTATAGGACAGGGGACAGGGGATGAAAAACTGTTTTTT. It specifies CASSIGQGTGDEKLFF.